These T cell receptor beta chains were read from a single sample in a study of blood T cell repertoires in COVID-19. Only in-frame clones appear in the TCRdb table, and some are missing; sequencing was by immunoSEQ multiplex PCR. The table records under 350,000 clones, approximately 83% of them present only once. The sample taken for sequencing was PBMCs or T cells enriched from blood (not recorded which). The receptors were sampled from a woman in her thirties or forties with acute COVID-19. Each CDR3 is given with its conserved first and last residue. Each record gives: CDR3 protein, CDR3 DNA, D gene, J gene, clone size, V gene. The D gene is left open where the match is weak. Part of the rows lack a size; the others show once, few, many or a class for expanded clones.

cdr3_aa: CASSLRGTLNTEAFF
cdr3_nt: TGTGCCAGCAGCCTCCGGGGAACCTTGAACACTGAAGCTTTCTTT
d_call: NA
j_call: TRBJ1-1
clone_size: NA
v_call: TRBV7-2

cdr3_aa: CASSDGLAGGPGKYTQYF
cdr3_nt: TGTGCCAGCAGTGACGGACTAGCGGGAGGGCCGGGGAAATATACGCAGTATTTT
d_call: TRBD2
j_call: TRBJ2-3
clone_size: NA
v_call: TRBV6-4

cdr3_aa: CASRAKTGGEYGYTF
cdr3_nt: TGCGCCAGCAGGGCGAAGACAGGGGGAGAGTATGGCTACACCTTC
d_call: TRBD1
j_call: TRBJ1-2
clone_size: NA
v_call: TRBV5-1

cdr3_aa: CASSSLGQGATEAFF
cdr3_nt: TGTGCCAGCTCATCACTCGGACAGGGGGCCACTGAAGCTTTCTTT
d_call: TRBD1
j_call: TRBJ1-1
clone_size: NA
v_call: TRBV18

cdr3_aa: CSASPSGLTYEQYF
cdr3_nt: TGCAGTGCTAGTCCTAGCGGCCTTACCTACGAGCAGTACTTC
d_call: TRBD2
j_call: TRBJ2-7
clone_size: NA
v_call: TRBV20-1

cdr3_aa: CASSDQGLAGSTGELFF
cdr3_nt: TGTGCCAGCAGTGATCAGGGACTAGCGGGATCCACCGGGGAGCTGTTTTTT
d_call: TRBD2
j_call: TRBJ2-2
clone_size: NA
v_call: TRBV6-1

cdr3_aa: CASSEAGAKNIQYF
cdr3_nt: TGTGCCAGCAGTGAAGCGGGGGCCAAAAACATTCAGTACTTC
d_call: NA
j_call: TRBJ2-4
clone_size: NA
v_call: TRBV25-1

cdr3_aa: CASSLRTANTEAFF
cdr3_nt: TGTGCCAGCAGTTTGAGGACTGCGAACACTGAAGCTTTCTTT
d_call: NA
j_call: TRBJ1-1
clone_size: once
v_call: TRBV27

cdr3_aa: CASSQDRGQGNQPQHF
cdr3_nt: TGCGCCAGCAGCCAAGATCGGGGACAGGGAAACCAGCCCCAGCATTTT
d_call: TRBD1
j_call: TRBJ1-5
clone_size: NA
v_call: TRBV4-1

cdr3_aa: CASSLGTGLNNSPLHF
cdr3_nt: TGTGCCAGCAGCTTGGGGACAGGGTTAAATAATTCACCCCTCCACTTT
d_call: TRBD1
j_call: TRBJ1-6
clone_size: few
v_call: TRBV5-4

cdr3_aa: CASSYGTGPTYEQYF
cdr3_nt: TGTGCCAGCAGCTATGGGACAGGGCCCACCTACGAGCAGTACTTC
d_call: TRBD1
j_call: TRBJ2-7
clone_size: NA
v_call: TRBV9

cdr3_aa: CASSPTALAGATGELFF
cdr3_nt: TGTGCCAGCAGCCCGACTGCACTAGCGGGTGCTACCGGGGAGCTGTTTTTT
d_call: TRBD2
j_call: TRBJ2-2
clone_size: few
v_call: TRBV4-2

cdr3_aa: CASSPGTWDYNEQFF
cdr3_nt: TGTGCCAGCAGCCCAGGGACTTGGGATTACAATGAGCAGTTCTTC
d_call: NA
j_call: TRBJ2-1
clone_size: NA
v_call: TRBV14

cdr3_aa: CASSLSLAGDTDTQYF
cdr3_nt: TGTGCCAGCAGTTTATCCCTAGCGGGAGATACAGATACGCAGTATTTT
d_call: TRBD2
j_call: TRBJ2-3
clone_size: NA
v_call: TRBV27

cdr3_aa: CASSRLPGTSGRRGETQYF
cdr3_nt: TGTGCCAGCTCTCGCCTCCCCGGGACTAGCGGGAGGAGAGGAGAGACCCAGTACTTC
d_call: TRBD2
j_call: TRBJ2-5
clone_size: NA
v_call: TRBV27

cdr3_aa: CASSLQGIHLEQYF
cdr3_nt: TGTGCCAGCAGTCTACAGGGAATCCATCTCGAGCAGTACTTC
d_call: NA
j_call: TRBJ2-7
clone_size: NA
v_call: TRBV6-2/TRBV6-3

cdr3_aa: CASSPITGQGNEKLFF
cdr3_nt: TGTGCCAGCTCACCGATTACCGGACAGGGTAATGAAAAACTGTTTTTT
d_call: TRBD1
j_call: TRBJ1-4
clone_size: few
v_call: TRBV18

cdr3_aa: CASSLGSPGEQFF
cdr3_nt: TGTGCCAGCAGCTTGGGCTCGCCCGGTGAGCAGTTCTTC
d_call: NA
j_call: TRBJ2-1
clone_size: once
v_call: TRBV5-6

cdr3_aa: CASTGSGANVLTF
cdr3_nt: TGTGCCAGCACGGGCTCTGGGGCCAACGTCCTGACTTTC
d_call: NA
j_call: TRBJ2-6
clone_size: NA
v_call: TRBV12-3/TRBV12-4

cdr3_aa: CASSQDPAGLNNEQFF
cdr3_nt: TGCGCCAGCAGCCAAGATCCCGCTGGGCTAAACAATGAGCAGTTCTTC
d_call: NA
j_call: TRBJ2-1
clone_size: NA
v_call: TRBV4-3

cdr3_aa: CASSHKDRVGAEAFF
cdr3_nt: TGTGCCAGCAGCCATAAGGACAGGGTTGGGGCTGAAGCTTTCTTT
d_call: TRBD1
j_call: TRBJ1-1
clone_size: NA
v_call: TRBV4-2

cdr3_aa: CASSIRSKAGGNQPQHF
cdr3_nt: TGTGCCAGTAGTATACGATCCAAGGCAGGGGGCAATCAGCCCCAGCATTTT
d_call: NA
j_call: TRBJ1-5
clone_size: NA
v_call: TRBV19

cdr3_aa: CASSQGDRRNEKLFF
cdr3_nt: TGCGCCAGCAGCCAAGGGGACAGGAGGAATGAAAAACTGTTTTTT
d_call: TRBD1
j_call: TRBJ1-4
clone_size: NA
v_call: TRBV4-3

cdr3_aa: CASSSRRAGGTLSTDTQYF
cdr3_nt: TGTGCCAGCAGCTCTCGACGAGCGGGGGGGACACTTAGCACAGATACGCAGTATTTT
d_call: TRBD2
j_call: TRBJ2-3
clone_size: once
v_call: TRBV7-3

cdr3_aa: CASSHSLPGQKNGYTF
cdr3_nt: TGTGCCAGCAGCCACTCCCTCCCGGGACAGAAAAATGGCTACACCTTC
d_call: TRBD1
j_call: TRBJ1-2
clone_size: NA
v_call: TRBV3-1/TRBV3-2

cdr3_aa: CASSQVDMGLSYNEQFF
cdr3_nt: TGCGCCAGCAGCCAAGTAGATATGGGGCTTTCCTACAATGAGCAGTTCTTC
d_call: NA
j_call: TRBJ2-1
clone_size: NA
v_call: TRBV4-1

cdr3_aa: CASSLTANQPQHF
cdr3_nt: TGTGCCAGCAGTTTAACAGCTAATCAGCCCCAGCATTTT
d_call: NA
j_call: TRBJ1-5
clone_size: NA
v_call: TRBV12-3/TRBV12-4

cdr3_aa: CAINPGLDTGELFF
cdr3_nt: TGTGCCATCAATCCAGGGCTAGACACCGGGGAGCTGTTTTTT
d_call: NA
j_call: TRBJ2-2
clone_size: NA
v_call: TRBV10-3

cdr3_aa: CASSGPGTSGFQEQYF
cdr3_nt: TGTGCCAGCAGCGGACCCGGGACTAGCGGTTTCCAGGAGCAGTACTTC
d_call: TRBD2
j_call: TRBJ2-7
clone_size: NA
v_call: TRBV13

cdr3_aa: CASSPARQSNTEAFF
cdr3_nt: TGTGCCAGCAGCCCTGCCCGACAGAGCAACACTGAAGCTTTCTTT
d_call: NA
j_call: TRBJ1-1
clone_size: NA
v_call: TRBV7-9

cdr3_aa: CASTPGGLLISGANVLTF
cdr3_nt: TGTGCCAGTACTCCAGGGGGCCTATTGATTTCTGGGGCCAACGTCCTGACTTTC
d_call: TRBD1
j_call: TRBJ2-6
clone_size: NA
v_call: TRBV19

cdr3_aa: CASSPGTETTEAFF
cdr3_nt: TGTGCCAGCAGTCCAGGGACAGAGACCACTGAAGCTTTCTTT
d_call: TRBD1
j_call: TRBJ1-1
clone_size: NA
v_call: TRBV27

cdr3_aa: CASSLGNSGLREPANEQFF
cdr3_nt: TGTGCCAGCAGCTTAGGTAACTCGGGATTGCGGGAGCCCGCGAATGAGCAGTTCTTC
d_call: TRBD2
j_call: TRBJ2-1
clone_size: once
v_call: TRBV13

cdr3_aa: CASSLTKWTEAFF
cdr3_nt: TGTGCCAGCAGCTTGACTAAATGGACTGAAGCTTTCTTT
d_call: NA
j_call: TRBJ1-1
clone_size: NA
v_call: TRBV5-6

cdr3_aa: CASSLGLAGTSVLTF
cdr3_nt: NA
d_call: NA
j_call: TRBJ2-6
clone_size: NA
v_call: TRBV14

cdr3_aa: CASSGAGTGHGGQPQHF
cdr3_nt: TGTGCCAGTAGCGGAGCCGGGACAGGGCATGGGGGTCAGCCCCAGCATTTT
d_call: TRBD1
j_call: TRBJ1-5
clone_size: few
v_call: TRBV19

cdr3_aa: CASSLTGRNTEAFF
cdr3_nt: TGTGCCAGCAGCTTAACAGGTAGGAACACTGAAGCTTTCTTT
d_call: NA
j_call: TRBJ1-1
clone_size: NA
v_call: TRBV7-9

cdr3_aa: CASSVGGRGNTGELFF
cdr3_nt: TGTGCCAGCAGCGTAGGTGGCAGGGGGAACACCGGGGAGCTGTTTTTT
d_call: NA
j_call: TRBJ2-2
clone_size: NA
v_call: TRBV9

cdr3_aa: CASSPGEFNQPQHF
cdr3_nt: TGTGCCAGCTCACCAGGAGAGTTCAATCAGCCCCAGCATTTT
d_call: NA
j_call: TRBJ1-5
clone_size: once
v_call: TRBV18

cdr3_aa: CASSFSRLAAGNIQYF
cdr3_nt: TGTGCCAGCAGCTTTAGTAGACTAGCGGCGGGAAACATTCAGTACTTC
d_call: NA
j_call: TRBJ2-4
clone_size: NA
v_call: TRBV12-1

cdr3_aa: CASRGDREAIAGELFF
cdr3_nt: TGTGCCAGTAGGGGGGACAGGGAAGCTATTGCCGGGGAGCTGTTTTTT
d_call: TRBD1
j_call: TRBJ2-2
clone_size: many
v_call: TRBV19

cdr3_aa: CATSDPQEGEYNEQFF
cdr3_nt: TGTGCCACCAGTGACCCCCAAGAGGGGGAATACAATGAGCAGTTCTTC
d_call: NA
j_call: TRBJ2-1
clone_size: NA
v_call: TRBV24-1

cdr3_aa: CSVVGEQGNYGYTF
cdr3_nt: TGCAGCGTTGTAGGGGAACAGGGGAACTATGGCTACACCTTC
d_call: TRBD1
j_call: TRBJ1-2
clone_size: once
v_call: TRBV29-1

cdr3_aa: CASGLLAGFEQYF
cdr3_nt: TGTGCCAGCGGGCTGCTCGCAGGGTTCGAGCAGTACTTC
d_call: NA
j_call: TRBJ2-7
clone_size: few
v_call: TRBV27

cdr3_aa: CASSRDRYNSPLHF
cdr3_nt: TGTGCCAGCAGTCGGGACAGATATAATTCACCCCTCCACTTT
d_call: TRBD1
j_call: TRBJ1-6
clone_size: NA
v_call: TRBV6-5

cdr3_aa: CATSDLGGNEKLFF
cdr3_nt: TGTGCCACCAGTGATTTGGGGGGGAATGAAAAACTGTTTTTT
d_call: NA
j_call: TRBJ1-4
clone_size: NA
v_call: TRBV24-1

cdr3_aa: CATSSWGDGYTF
cdr3_nt: TGTGCCACCAGCTCATGGGGCGACGGCTACACCTTC
d_call: NA
j_call: TRBJ1-2
clone_size: NA
v_call: TRBV24-1

cdr3_aa: CATSDLPQRSKTGNTIYF
cdr3_nt: TGTGCCACCAGTGATTTGCCCCAGCGATCCAAGACTGGAAACACCATATATTTT
d_call: NA
j_call: TRBJ1-3
clone_size: once
v_call: TRBV24-1

cdr3_aa: CASSPDKTGELFF
cdr3_nt: TGTGCCAGCTCACCCGACAAAACCGGGGAGCTGTTTTTT
d_call: NA
j_call: TRBJ2-2
clone_size: NA
v_call: TRBV18

cdr3_aa: CASSLGTSGAVDTQYF
cdr3_nt: TGTGCCAGCAGCTTGGGGACTAGCGGCGCCGTAGATACGCAGTATTTT
d_call: TRBD2
j_call: TRBJ2-3
clone_size: NA
v_call: TRBV5-4

cdr3_aa: CASSPPRQGNTEAFF
cdr3_nt: TGTGCCAGCAGCCCCCCCAGGCAGGGGAACACTGAAGCTTTCTTT
d_call: NA
j_call: TRBJ1-1
clone_size: once
v_call: TRBV5-4